This TCR beta chain was observed in a study of T cell repertoires in cytomegalovirus infection. On this clonotype: Its antigen is unknown.

TCRdb itself ran the reads through MiXCR, one entry per CDR3 protein. Of some 920,000 distinct CDR3 sequences listed, less than 35% are singletons. General study results and limits: What dominated the ex vivo response were HLA-C-restricted CMV-specific TCR beta clonotypes.

CDR3 length: 18 residues. The J segment lost 2 bases and the V segment lost 0 bases, leaving 11 bases of the junction unmatched. Germline CDR1 MNHEY, CDR2 SVGAGI. The chain couples TRBV6-5 to TRBJ2-3, with 7 bases matching TRBD1. This receptor was identified in a human donor in good health (CMV status not recorded). Some clones in this sample may be carry-over from other donors' samples. This material consisted of cultured CD8+ T cells from PBMCs, taken from culture after CMV antigen stimulation. CDR3 protein: CASSYSMETGQNTDTQYF. CDR3 sequence (DNA): TGTGCCAGCAGTTACTCGATGGAGACGGGACAGAACACAGATACGCAGTATTTT.